The 2 T cell receptor beta chains in this list originate from one sample, sequenced in a study of blood T cell repertoires in COVID-19. TCRdb's table, derived via immunoSEQ multiplex PCR, lists solely in-frame clones and lacks some. The sample records about 110,000 clones, about 90% being singletons. The sequenced sample consisted of peripheral blood. The receptors shown here come from a woman aged 30 to 39 with acute or convalescent COVID-19.

The chain couples TRBV27 to TRBJ2-1; possible D gene TRBD2, 6 bases. V lost 5 bases to trimming and J lost 8 bases, with 16 bases between them. CDR3 length: 14 residues. The V gene's germline CDR1 is MNHEY and CDR2 SMNVEV (reference sequence). In nucleotides, the CDR3 is TGTGCCAGCAGTCGACTAGGTCTTTCGGATGAGCAGTTCTTC. It specifies CASSRLGLSDEQFF.

The chain has TRBV7-9 and TRBJ1-1; tentative D call: TRBD1 (6 bases). The V gene lost 8 bases and the J gene lost 11 bases, with 27 bases spanning the gap. This CDR3 has 15 amino acids. Germline-derived CDR1 and CDR2 are SEHNR and FQNEAQ (reference sequence). CDR3 coding DNA: TGTGCCAGCTTCCCCCTGGGGGCGCCAGATAAGGGTGCTTTCTTT. It encodes CASFPLGAPDKGAFF.